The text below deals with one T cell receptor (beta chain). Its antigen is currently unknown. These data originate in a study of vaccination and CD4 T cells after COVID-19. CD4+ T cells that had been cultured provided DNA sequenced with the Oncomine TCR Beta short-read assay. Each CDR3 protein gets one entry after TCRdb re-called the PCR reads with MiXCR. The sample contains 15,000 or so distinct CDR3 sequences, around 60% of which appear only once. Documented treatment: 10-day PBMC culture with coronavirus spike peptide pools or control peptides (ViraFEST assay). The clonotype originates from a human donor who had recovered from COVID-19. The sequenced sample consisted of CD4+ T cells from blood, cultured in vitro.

The CDR3 DNA follows: TGCAGTCCCACCTCGGGACAGGGGGTGTTTGAAGCTTTCTTT. It codes for CSPTSGQGVFEAFF. The chain carries TRBV20-1 and TRBJ1-1, with TRBD1 matching over 11 bases. Trimming at V came to 8 bases and at J to 7 bases, leaving 12 bases not matched to a gene. Germline assignment: CDR1 DFQATT and CDR2 SNEGSKA (reference sequence). The CDR3 runs 14 residues.